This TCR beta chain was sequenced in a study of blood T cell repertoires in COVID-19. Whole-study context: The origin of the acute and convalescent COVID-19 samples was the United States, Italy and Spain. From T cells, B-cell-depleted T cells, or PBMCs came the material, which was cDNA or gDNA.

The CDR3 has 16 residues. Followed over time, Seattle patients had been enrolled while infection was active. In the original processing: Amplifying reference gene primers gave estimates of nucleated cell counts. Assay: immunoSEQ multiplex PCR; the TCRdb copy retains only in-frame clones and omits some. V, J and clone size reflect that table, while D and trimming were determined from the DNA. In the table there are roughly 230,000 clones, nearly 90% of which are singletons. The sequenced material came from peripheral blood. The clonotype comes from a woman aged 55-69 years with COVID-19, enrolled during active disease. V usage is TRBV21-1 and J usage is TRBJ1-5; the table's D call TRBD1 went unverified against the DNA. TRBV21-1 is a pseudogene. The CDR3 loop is CASSKETQGSNQPQHF. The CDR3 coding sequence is TGTGCCAGCAGCAAAGAGACACAGGGGAGCAATCAGCCCCAGCATTTT.